This TCR beta chain was captured by sequencing in a study of blood T cell repertoires in COVID-19. Whole-study context: Donors in the United States, Italy and Spain gave samples during acute or convalescent COVID-19.

Original methodology: Amplifying reference gene primers gave estimates of nucleated cell counts. Some clones are missing from TCRdb's copy, which holds only in-frame ones; the method was immunoSEQ multiplex PCR. That table gives V, J and clone size, and the DNA gave D and trimming. Here the sample spans approximately 250,000 clones, about 83% being singletons. Trimming shortened V by 7 bases and J by 4 bases, and 16 bases separated the two germline ends. The germline gives CDR1 LGHDT, CDR2 YNNKEL (reference sequence). CDR3 length: 14 amino acids. The chain carries TRBV3-1 (or the pseudogene TRBV3-2) and TRBJ1-1; weak D call: TRBD1 (5 bases). The sample taken for sequencing was peripheral blood. The TCR comes from a woman aged 40-49 years who had recovered from COVID-19. CDR3 DNA sequence: TGTGCCAGCACCGACCAGGGTATTGGCACTGAAGCTTTCTTT. It encodes CASTDQGIGTEAFF.